Shown below are 16 T cell receptor beta chains from a single sample sequenced in a study of blood T cell repertoires in COVID-19. Method: immunoSEQ multiplex PCR; TCRdb's copy keeps in-frame clones and lacks some. This sample carries under 250,000 clones, more than 80% of them seen once, and the ten largest clones take less than 2%. The material sequenced was PBMCs or T cells enriched from blood (not recorded which). These receptors were collected from a man in his sixties who had recovered from COVID-19.

This rearrangement joins TRBV19 to TRBJ2-5; unclear D gene. Germline assignment: CDR1 LNHDA and CDR2 SQIVND (reference sequence). The CDR3 is made up of 13 amino acids. V was pared by 3 bases and J by 2 bases, with 7 bases between. The CDR3 sequence is CASSMTKQETQYF. In DNA, the CDR3 is TGTGCCAGTAGTATGACAAAACAAGAGACCCAGTACTTC.

This chain links TRBV4-2 with TRBJ2-5; tentative D call: TRBD2 (6 bases). Trimming took off 1 base at V and 2 bases at J, with 11 bases between the two ends. CDR1 and CDR2 from the germline V gene are LGHNA and YNFKEQ. The CDR3 length is 15 residues. Here the CDR3 DNA reads TGTGCCAGCAGCCAAGTTTCGGGGGTGCAAGAGACCCAGTACTTC. Its translation is CASSQVSGVQETQYF.

This chain uses TRBV7-8 with TRBJ2-7; possibly TRBD1 for D (6 bases). The CDR3 loop spans 14 amino acids. Trimming removed 2 bases from V and 4 bases from J, with 12 bases in between. CDR1 and CDR2 from the germline V gene are SGHVS and FQNEAQ. The DNA for the CDR3 is TGTGCCAGCAGCTTACTGACAGGTCCGTACGAGCAGTACTTC. This translates into CASSLLTGPYEQYF.

This rearrangement joins TRBV6-5 to TRBJ1-6; no clear D gene. Germline CDR1 MNHEY, CDR2 SVGAGI. The CDR3 spans 13 residues. V was shortened by 10 bases and J by 9 bases, with 16 bases between the two germline ends. For the CDR3, the DNA is TGTGCCACCCTAGGCGCTCCCTCTTCACCCCTCCACTTT. Protein sequence: CATLGAPSSPLHF.

The chain is built from TRBV6-5 and TRBJ1-6, with TRBD1 matching 8 bases. The CDR3 length is 16 residues. CDR1 and CDR2 (germline): MNHEY, SVGAGI. J gave up 9 bases and V 2 bases, and 9 bases lay outside the gene matches. DNA of the CDR3: TGTGCCAGCAGTTACGGCTCCAGGGGGCATGGTTCACCCCTCCACTTT. This sequence encodes CASSYGSRGHGSPLHF.

The chain combines TRBV4-2 with TRBJ1-2, with 10 bases that match TRBD1. Germline CDR1 reads LGHNA; CDR2 reads YNFKEQ. Trimming removed 1 base from V and 6 bases from J; junction bases left unmatched: 8. The CDR3 sequence is 16 residues long. The CDR3 DNA sequence: TGTGCCAGCAGCCAAGCGGGAGGGACAGGGGAGGATGGCTACACCTTC. This codes for CASSQAGGTGEDGYTF.

V and J are TRBV11-3 and TRBJ2-3; D unclear. Germline CDR1 reads SGHNT; CDR2 reads YENEEA. The CDR3 sequence is 14 residues long. Deletions cut 0 bases from V and 1 base from J, with 5 bases between. CDR3 sequence: CASSLDVGTDTQYF. For the CDR3, the DNA is TGTGCCAGCAGCTTAGATGTCGGCACAGATACGCAGTATTTT. Filled out from reference TRBV11-3 and TRBJ2-3, the complete variable domain reads EAGVVQSPRYKIIEKKQPVAFWCNPISGHNTLYWYLQNLGQGPELLIRYENEEAVDDSQLPKDRFSAERLKGVDSTLKIQPAELGDSAVYLCASSLDVGTDTQYFGPGTRLTVL.

The rearrangement joins TRBV27 to TRBJ1-6; D might be TRBD1 (5 bases). The CDR3 has 15 residues. Trimming stripped 5 bases from V and 4 bases from J, with 12 bases between. CDR1 is MNHEY, CDR2 SMNVEV, per germline (reference sequence). The CDR3 reads CASSNRDFYNSPLHF. CDR3 DNA: TGTGCCAGCAGTAACCGGGACTTTTATAATTCACCCCTCCACTTT.

The chain employs TRBV11-2 and TRBJ2-1; 7 bases agree with TRBD1. The ends lost 3 bases at V and 8 bases at J; junction bases unmatched: 7. Looked up from germline, CDR1 is SGHAT and CDR2 is FQNNGV. The CDR3 has 14 residues. This CDR3 reads CASSLYLRGYEQFF. DNA for the CDR3: TGTGCCAGCAGCTTGTATCTCAGGGGGTATGAGCAGTTCTTC.

The chain uses TRBV24-1 and TRBJ2-1, with TRBD1 matching over 7 bases. The junction had 7 bases not matched to a gene; V was cut back by 5 bases and J by 4 bases. Per germline, CDR1 KGHDR and CDR2 SFDVKD. The CDR3 runs 15 residues. Here the CDR3 DNA reads TGTGCCACCAGTGGCCGGGACAGCCTGTACAATGAGCAGTTCTTC. It encodes CATSGRDSLYNEQFF.

The chain joins TRBV2 to TRBJ2-3; 12 positions agree with TRBD2. Looked up from germline, CDR1 is SNHLY and CDR2 is FYNNEI. V lost 3 bases and J lost 9; bases outside the gene matches: 10. The CDR3 sequence is 16 residues long. CDR3 in amino acids: CASSDRLAGAGGTQYF. The DNA of the CDR3 is TGTGCCAGCAGTGACAGACTAGCGGGGGCGGGCGGCACGCAGTATTTT.

The chain recombines TRBV4-2 with TRBJ1-2; D is uncertain. V was trimmed by 1 base and J by 4 bases, leaving 13 bases between them. This CDR3 has 15 amino acids. The germline V gene encodes CDR1 LGHNA and CDR2 YNFKEQ. CDR3 sequence reads: CASSQGREFSYGYTF. The DNA of the CDR3 is TGTGCCAGCAGCCAAGGGAGGGAGTTCAGCTATGGCTACACCTTC.

This clone showed up just a few times. The V call is TRBV5-6, the J call TRBJ2-5, with D possibly TRBD1 on 6 matching bases. CDR3 length equals 15 residues. Germline V gives CDR1 SGHDT, CDR2 YYEEEE. V was shortened by 2 bases and J by 4 bases, with 15 bases between the two germline ends. The CDR3: CASSFRIGGRETQYF. CDR3 nucleotide sequence: TGTGCCAGCAGCTTCAGAATTGGGGGCCGAGAGACCCAGTACTTC.

V and J are TRBV3-1 (or the pseudogene TRBV3-2) and TRBJ2-7, with a possible D match to TRBD1 (6 bases). The CDR3 covers 14 residues. The germline V gene has CDR1 LGHDT and CDR2 YNNKEL (reference sequence). V lost 2 bases and J lost 3, with 11 bases in between. CDR3 DNA sequence: TGTGCCAGCAGCCAAATCGGGACACACTACGAGCAGTACTTC. It is translated as CASSQIGTHYEQYF.

CDR3 region: CASKGTGSWSRELFF. In DNA, the CDR3 is TGTGCCAGCAAGGGGACAGGGTCGTGGTCCCGGGAGCTGTTTTTT. The chain is built from TRBV2 and TRBJ2-2; 9 bases match TRBD1. Germline V gene data show CDR1 as SNHLY and CDR2 as FYNNEI. This CDR3 comprises 15 residues. After removal of 7 bases from V and 9 bases from J, the junction contained 12 bases not matched to a gene.

This clone came up once. The CDR3: CASSLRVLSGGAANTGELFF. Here the CDR3 DNA reads TGTGCCAGCAGCTTACGGGTCCTAAGCGGGGGGGCCGCGAACACCGGGGAGCTGTTTTTT. V gene TRBV7-3 combines with J gene TRBJ2-2; 10 bases agree with TRBD2. The CDR3 consists of 20 residues. Germline V lookup: CDR1 SGHTA, CDR2 FQGTGA. The V gene end was trimmed by 2 bases and the J gene end by 0 bases; junction bases not matched to a gene: 12.